The T cell receptor (beta chain) under discussion was sequenced for a study of CXCR3-negative and CXCR3-positive naive CD8 T cells. Overall study results and limits: Naive CXCR3-positive cells had TRB CDR3s more hydrophobic than those of CXCR3-negative naive cells. The study found comparably high diversity in both naive subsets and much lower diversity in memory CD8+ cells.

By phenotype, naive CD8+ T cells were CD45RO-CCR7+CD27+CD95-. Through 5' RACE with UMI labels, the TRB cDNA libraries were prepared. TCRdb reworked the 5' RACE reads into one entry per CDR3 protein, no DNA. This sample's clone table lists around 150,000 distinct CDR3 sequences. Germline V CDR1 and CDR2: SGHNT, YYREEE (reference sequence). The CDR3 is 16 residues long. For this clonotype: Its antigen remains unknown.

This clonotype was obtained from a human donor in good health. Some clones in this sample may be carry-over from other donors' samples. The chain links TRBV5-4 to TRBJ2-1; the TCRdb call, TRBD2, lacks DNA for checking. The sample was naive CXCR3+ CD8+ T cells from blood. Subset noted: CD45RO-CCR7+CD27+CD95- naive CD8+ T cells expressing CXCR3 (TNR3+). The CDR3 region is CASSSGLAVNYNEQFF.